One sample yielded the 14 T cell receptor beta chains listed below, sequenced in a study of OX40 agonist ivuxolimab in advanced cancers. TCRdb's table, derived via immunoSEQ multiplex PCR, lists solely in-frame clones and lacks some. The table records about 68,000 clones, around 90% of them present only once. The sample here was CD4+ or CD8+ T cells sorted from blood, taken in a trial of the OX40 agonist ivuxolimab. The origin of the receptors is an adult with an advanced solid tumor such as melanoma, head and neck, liver or kidney cancer.

The V gene is TRBV19, the J gene TRBJ2-5; 7 nucleotides agree with TRBD1. Trimming at V came to 1 base and at J to 5 bases, leaving 16 bases not matched to a gene. Germline V gene lookup returns CDR1 LNHDA and CDR2 SQIVND (reference sequence). The CDR3 spans 18 residues. The CDR3 loop is CASSIAFGFKGGRETQYF. CDR3 sequence (DNA): TGTGCCAGTAGTATAGCCTTTGGCTTTAAAGGGGGCCGGGAGACCCAGTACTTC. Looking up the rest from reference TRBV19 and TRBJ2-5 gives the full variable domain: DGGITQSPKYLFRKEGQNVTLSCEQNLNHDAMYWYRQDPGQGLRLIYYSQIVNDFQKGDIAEGYSVSREKKESFPLTVTSAQKNPTAFYLCASSIAFGFKGGRETQYFGPGTRLLVL.

The genes are TRBV7-9 and TRBJ1-2; the D gene is possibly TRBD1 (5 bases). The CDR3 is 13 residues long. The germline V gene encodes CDR1 SEHNR and CDR2 FQNEAQ (reference sequence). The V and J ends lost 1 base and 7 bases respectively, with 10 bases between them. In DNA form, the CDR3 reads TGTGCCAGCAGCTTAGTTGCTGGGGCTGGCTACACCTTC. It translates to CASSLVAGAGYTF.

The CDR3 bases are TGCGCCAGCAGCTTAGTCCAGTCCACAGATACGCAGTATTTT. It is translated as CASSLVQSTDTQYF. The chain employs TRBV5-1 and TRBJ2-3; D ambiguous. Trimming took 2 bases from V and 2 from J, leaving 9 bases between them. CDR3 size: 14 residues. Germline V gene data show CDR1 as SGHRS and CDR2 as YFSETQ.

This clone occurred once. This chain connects TRBV4-1 to TRBJ2-1; D is uncertain. Trimming left V 3 bases short and J 7 bases short, with 16 bases between. Germline loops: CDR1 MGHRA, CDR2 YSYEKL. The CDR3 is made up of 15 amino acids. CDR3 in DNA: TGCGCCAGCAGCCAGGCCCCCCTACCTTCGAATGAGCAGTTCTTC. Translating gives CASSQAPLPSNEQFF.

CDR3 in DNA: TGTGCCAGCAGCTCCGACCTTGGGACACAAGACCAAGAGACCCAGTACTTC. Translated, it gives CASSSDLGTQDQETQYF. V and J are TRBV7-2 and TRBJ2-5; tentatively, D is TRBD1 (6 bases). The CDR3 sequence is 17 residues long. V was shortened by 4 bases and J by 0 bases, with 18 bases between the two germline ends. Germline V gene data show CDR1 as SGHTA and CDR2 as FQGNSA.

This chain uses TRBV15 with TRBJ2-5; D may match TRBD1 or TRBD2 (6 bases each). Germline lookup yields CDR1 LNHNV and CDR2 YYDKDF (reference sequence). CDR3 length: 15 amino acids. Trimming removed 4 bases from V and 1 base from J, with 13 bases in between. The CDR3 sequence: CATSTGEGGQETQYF. The CDR3 DNA follows: TGTGCCACCAGCACCGGAGAGGGGGGCCAAGAGACCCAGTACTTC.

The chain is built from TRBV7-9 and TRBJ2-3; 7 bases agree with TRBD2. This CDR3 is built from 16 residues. The V segment lost 7 bases and the J segment 2 bases; nucleotides outside the gene matches: 12. Germline V gene data show CDR1 as SEHNR and CDR2 as FQNEAQ (reference sequence). CDR3 sequence (DNA): TGTGCCAGCAACGGAGCGGGAAGAACAAACACAGATACGCAGTATTTT. Translating it yields CASNGAGRTNTDTQYF. The whole variable domain, filled in from reference TRBV7-9 and TRBJ2-3, reads DTGVSQNPRHKITKRGQNVTFRCDPISEHNRLYWYRQTLGQGPEFLTYFQNEAQLEKSRLLSDRFSAERPKGSFSTLEIQRTEQGDSAMYLCASNGAGRTNTDTQYFGPGTRLTVL.

The V and J genes are TRBV5-1 and TRBJ2-7; the match to TRBD2 covers 7 bases. CDR1 is SGHRS and CDR2 is YFSETQ in the germline V gene. The junction had 7 bases not matched to a gene; V was cut back by 6 bases and J by 1 base. This CDR3 has 14 amino acids. CDR3 sequence reads: CASKLFSGSYEQYF. CDR3 nucleotides: TGCGCCAGCAAGTTGTTTAGCGGGTCCTACGAGCAGTACTTC.

V and J are TRBV10-2 and TRBJ2-2; 11 bases align to TRBD2. Germline assignment: CDR1 WSHSY and CDR2 SAAADI. The CDR3 length is 17 residues. Germline trimming cut 11 bases from V and 4 bases from J; bases unmatched to any gene: 15. The DNA for the CDR3 is TGCGCCCTTTCTGGGACTAGCGGTAGACGGAGCACCGGGGAGCTGTTTTTT. Protein product: CALSGTSGRRSTGELFF.

The rearrangement links TRBV7-6 to TRBJ1-2, with D unclear. The V gene lost 4 bases and the J gene lost 8 bases, with 17 bases spanning the gap. Germline CDR1 is SGHVS and CDR2 is FNYEAQ. CDR3 length: 14 amino acids. In nucleotides, the CDR3 is TGTGCCAGCAGCTCCCTAGGGCAGACGGCGGGCTACACCTTC. It codes for CASSSLGQTAGYTF.

The V call is TRBV10-1, the J call TRBJ1-1; no reliable D call. The ends were cut back, 2 bases at V and 7 bases at J, with 11 bases in the middle. Germline V gives CDR1 WNHNN, CDR2 SYGVQD (reference sequence). The CDR3 has 13 residues. As DNA, the CDR3 is TGCGCCAGCAGTGAGGATAGAAGCGTTGAAGCTTTCTTT. Translated: CASSEDRSVEAFF.

The chain couples TRBV6-1 to TRBJ1-5; 9 positions match TRBD1. The germline V gene encodes CDR1 MNHNS and CDR2 SASEGT. The V segment lost 4 bases and the J segment 6 bases; nucleotides outside the gene matches: 7. The CDR3 has 15 residues. The CDR3 region has the DNA TGTGCCAGCAGTGGTGGACAGGGGCTGTTTCAGCCCCAGCATTTT. Its protein is CASSGGQGLFQPQHF.

The chain has TRBV5-6 and TRBJ2-7, with 7 bases matching TRBD1. This CDR3 region has 14 residues. V trimming: 2 bases; J trimming: 3 bases; junction bases outside the gene matches: 5. The germline CDR1 and CDR2 sequences are SGHDT and YYEEEE. The CDR3 coding sequence is TGTGCCAGCAGCTTCGGACAGGCAATCTACGAGCAGTACTTC. Its protein is CASSFGQAIYEQYF.

The chain employs TRBV7-2 and TRBJ2-1; D is unclear. Germline V gene sequence: CDR1 SGHTA, CDR2 FQGNSA. V lost 0 bases and J 6 bases, leaving 6 bases between the germline ends. The CDR3 is made up of 13 amino acids. For the CDR3, the DNA is TGTGCCAGCAGCTTAGCCTTTGGCAATGAGCAGTTCTTC. This codes for CASSLAFGNEQFF.